A selection of T cell receptor beta chains follows, all from one sample in a study of shared clonotypes between healthy human individuals. Clones were read by immunoSEQ multiplex PCR, and TCRdb kept only the in-frame ones, dropping some. The data show approximately 740,000 clones, roughly 70% seen once. The sequenced sample consisted of memory CD4+ T cells sorted from blood. These receptors were taken from a woman in her twenties or thirties in good health. The CDR3 runs from the conserved cysteine through the conserved F or W. D genes are given only for firm matches. Clone size is not always given. Where it is, it says once, few, many or a class for expanded clones.

j_gene | abundance | d_gene | v_gene | CDR3nt | CDR3aa
TRBJ2-3 | - | TRBD2 | TRBV7-9 | TGTGCCAGCACCCTAGGACTAGCGGGAGAATTCGCAAGAGATACGCAGTATTTT | CASTLGLAGEFARDTQYF
TRBJ2-1 | many | - | TRBV7-9 | TGTGCCAGCAGCTTAATTTCCAATGAGCAGTTCTTC | CASSLISNEQFF
TRBJ2-1 | - | - | TRBV6-9 | TGTGCCAGCAGCAAACCCCAGGGTGGAGGGTCCAATGAGCAGTTCTTC | CASSKPQGGGSNEQFF
TRBJ2-7 | few | TRBD2 | TRBV27 | TGTGCCAGCACCCCTAGCGGGAACTCCTACGAGCAGTACTTC | CASTPSGNSYEQYF
TRBJ1-3 | - | - | TRBV2 | TGTGCCCTAAAACAGTCGAGCTCTGGAAACACCATATATTTT | CALKQSSSGNTIYF
TRBJ2-7 | - | - | TRBV5-1 | TGCGCCAGCAGCTCTAGGGGAAGCTCCTACGAGCAGTACTTC | CASSSRGSSYEQYF
TRBJ1-5 | - | - | TRBV28 | TGTGCCAGCAGTTCCCTGTATAGCAATCAGCCCCAGCATTTT | CASSSLYSNQPQHF
TRBJ2-5 | - | - | TRBV28 | TGTGCCAGCAGACCCACCGGAGTAGGGGCGGGAGAGACCCAGTACTTC | CASRPTGVGAGETQYF
TRBJ2-3 | - | - | TRBV5-1 | TGCGCCAGCCAGGTCGGCACAGATACGCAGTATTTT | CASQVGTDTQYF
TRBJ1-1 | - | - | TRBV11-2 | TGTGCCAGCAGCTCCCGGAAGGGGAACACTGAAGCTTTCTTT | CASSSRKGNTEAFF
TRBJ2-3 | - | - | TRBV11-2 | TGTGCCAGCAGCTTGGAGCCCGGGAACCCAAGGAGAAATACGCAGTATTTT | CASSLEPGNPRRNTQYF
TRBJ2-3 | - | - | TRBV28 | TGTGCCAGCAGTTTAGTACGGACGCATACTCAGTATTTT | CASSLVRTHTQYF
TRBJ2-7 | - | - | TRBV10-1 | TGCGCCAGCTCAATTAACTCAGGACCCCAGTACTTC | CASSINSGPQYF
TRBJ2-1 | few | - | TRBV20-1 | TGCAGCCTCGGGGAGCAGTTCTTC | CSLGEQFF
TRBJ1-1 | - | - | TRBV6-6 | TGTGCCAGCAGTTACGGTAGGAGGAACACTGAAGCTTTCTTT | CASSYGRRNTEAFF
TRBJ2-3 | - | TRBD2 | TRBV28 | TGTGCCAGCAGTTTACCGGCTAGCGGGAGTTCGCAGTATTTT | CASSLPASGSSQYF
TRBJ1-4 | - | TRBD1 | TRBV28 | TGTGCCAGCAGTTCTACAGGGGGTGCAACTAATGAAAAACTGTTTTTT | CASSSTGGATNEKLFF
TRBJ2-1 | once | TRBD1 | TRBV11-2 | TGTGCCAGCAGCTTCAGGGGGAATGAGCAGTTCTTC | CASSFRGNEQFF
TRBJ2-2 | once | - | TRBV10-2 | TGCGCCAGCAGCGAGCAGGGGTCCACCGGGGAGCTGTTTTTT | CASSEQGSTGELFF
TRBJ1-5 | few | TRBD1 | TRBV18 | TGTGCCAGCTCACCAGGACAGGGGGACGATCAGCCCCAGCATTTT | CASSPGQGDDQPQHF